This is a list of T cell receptor beta chains from one sample in a study of cytomegalovirus exposure and HLA in healthy donors. Measured with immunoSEQ multiplex PCR; TCRdb has only the in-frame clones, and not every one. The sample includes about 140,000 clones, about 76% of them seen just once. Sequencing used PBMCs. Receptors were obtained from a man aged 18 to 30 in good health and CMV-seronegative. The CDR3 runs from the conserved cysteine through the conserved F or W. D genes are given only for firm matches. The size of a clone is reported for some rows only, either as once, few or many, or as a class for expanded clones.

J gene | clone size | D gene | V gene | CDR3 protein | CDR3 DNA
TRBJ1-1 | once | . | TRBV19 | CASSIDEATNTEAFF | TGTGCCAGTAGTATAGATGAGGCGACGAACACTGAAGCTTTCTTT
TRBJ2-7 | . | . | TRBV5-4 | CASSLELGGALLEQYF | TGTGCCAGCAGCCTGGAGTTAGGGGGGGCGCTTCTCGAGCAGTACTTC
TRBJ2-3 | . | TRBD2 | TRBV5-1 | CASSLSGGSTDTQYF | TGCGCCAGCAGCTTAAGCGGGGGTAGCACAGATACGCAGTATTTT
TRBJ1-3 | . | . | TRBV5-8 | CASSPGQRASGNTIYF | TGTGCCAGCAGCCCCGGACAGCGAGCCTCTGGAAACACCATATATTTT
TRBJ2-3 | . | TRBD2 | TRBV6-1 | CASMRAGSSTDTQYF | TGTGCCAGCATGAGAGCGGGATCTAGCACAGATACGCAGTATTTT
TRBJ2-5 | . | . | TRBV7-9 | CASSLGRRGIGETQYF | TGTGCCAGCAGCTTAGGTAGGAGGGGAATTGGAGAGACCCAGTACTTC
TRBJ2-7 | . | TRBD2 | TRBV19 | CASSPGTRAYEQYF | TGTGCCAGTAGCCCCGGGACTAGGGCCTACGAGCAGTACTTC
TRBJ1-1 | few | . | TRBV18 | CASSPSRVATLNTEAFF | TGTGCCAGCTCACCTTCGCGGGTGGCCACATTGAACACTGAAGCTTTCTTT
TRBJ2-6 | . | . | TRBV7-2 | CASSLKSSGANVLTF | TGTGCCAGCAGCTTAAAGAGCTCTGGGGCCAACGTCCTGACTTTC
TRBJ2-1 | few | . | TRBV5-4 | CASSLLSRYNEQFF | TGTGCCAGCAGCTTATTATCCAGGTACAATGAGCAGTTCTTC
TRBJ2-2 | few | TRBD2 | TRBV2 | CASSEALGWASGRANTGELFF | TGTGCCAGCAGTGAAGCGCTTGGTTGGGCTAGCGGGAGAGCGAACACCGGGGAGCTGTTTTTT
TRBJ1-2 | . | TRBD1 | TRBV7-8 | CASSLVPGQGSISYGYTF | TGTGCCAGCAGCTTAGTTCCGGGACAGGGATCCATATCCTATGGCTACACCTTC
TRBJ2-7 | . | TRBD2 | TRBV5-1 | CASSLAAGGSGEQYF | TGCGCCAGCAGCTTGGCCGCGGGGGGCAGTGGCGAGCAGTACTTC
TRBJ2-7 | . | TRBD1 | TRBV2 | CASSDTPGGHEQYF | TGTGCCAGCAGCGACACGCCAGGGGGCCACGAGCAGTACTTC
TRBJ1-5 | . | . | TRBV7-2 | CASSPSGTGNQPQHF | TGTGCCAGCAGCCCTAGCGGGACCGGTAATCAGCCCCAGCATTTT
TRBJ1-1 | . | . | TRBV11-3 | CASSPLGYTEAFF | TGTGCCAGCAGCCCGCTAGGCTACACTGAAGCTTTCTTT
TRBJ1-5 | . | TRBD1 | TRBV2 | CASKPRQGAFSNQPQHF | TGTGCCAGCAAGCCCAGGCAGGGGGCCTTTAGCAATCAGCCCCAGCATTTT
TRBJ2-1 | . | TRBD2 | TRBV2 | CASEPGLADNEQFF | TGTGCCAGTGAACCGGGACTAGCGGACAATGAGCAGTTCTTC
TRBJ1-2 | . | TRBD1 | TRBV5-1 | CASSSTGGRGGYTF | TGCGCCAGCAGCTCTACAGGGGGCAGAGGGGGCTACACCTTC
TRBJ2-7 | . | TRBD1 | TRBV28 | CASATGPYEQYF | TGTGCCAGCGCGACAGGGCCCTACGAGCAGTACTTC
TRBJ2-3 | . | TRBD2 | TRBV29-1 | CSALLGGAADTQYF | TGCAGCGCATTACTCGGGGGGGCCGCAGATACGCAGTATTTT
TRBJ2-7 | . | TRBD1 | TRBV7-7 | CASSSGTGDYEQYF | TGTGCCAGCAGCAGTGGGACAGGAGACTACGAGCAGTACTTC
TRBJ1-2 | . | . | TRBV5-6 | CASSLFMGANYGYTF | TGTGCCAGCAGCTTATTTATGGGGGCGAACTATGGCTACACCTTC
TRBJ2-2 | . | . | TRBV7-6 | CASSLERLDTGELFF | TGTGCCAGCAGCTTAGAGCGGCTAGACACCGGGGAGCTGTTTTTT
TRBJ2-1 | . | TRBD1 | TRBV5-4 | CASSDRGGTAYNEQFF | TGTGCCAGCAGCGACAGGGGCGGGACTGCCTACAATGAGCAGTTCTTC
TRBJ1-1 | . | TRBD1 | TRBV28 | CASSIDRVAEAFF | TGTGCCAGCAGCATCGACAGGGTCGCTGAAGCTTTCTTT
TRBJ1-2 | once | TRBD1 | TRBV19 | CATTNWEDRGNYGYTF | TGTGCCACCACCAACTGGGAAGACAGGGGGAACTATGGCTACACCTTC
TRBJ2-5 | . | . | TRBV5-4 | CASSLDRAETQYF | TGTGCCAGCAGCTTGGACAGGGCGGAGACCCAGTACTTC